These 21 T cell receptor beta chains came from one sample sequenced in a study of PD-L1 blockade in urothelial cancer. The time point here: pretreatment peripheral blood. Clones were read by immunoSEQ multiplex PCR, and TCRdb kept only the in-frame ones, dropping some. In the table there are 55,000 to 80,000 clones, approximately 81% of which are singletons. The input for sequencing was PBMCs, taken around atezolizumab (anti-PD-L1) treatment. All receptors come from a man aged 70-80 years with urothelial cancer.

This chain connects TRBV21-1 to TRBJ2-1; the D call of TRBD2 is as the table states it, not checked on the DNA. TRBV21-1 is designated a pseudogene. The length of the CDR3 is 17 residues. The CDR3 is CASSKEETSGSYNEQFF. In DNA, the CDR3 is TGTGCCAGCAGCAAAGAAGAGACTAGCGGATCCTACAATGAGCAGTTCTTC.

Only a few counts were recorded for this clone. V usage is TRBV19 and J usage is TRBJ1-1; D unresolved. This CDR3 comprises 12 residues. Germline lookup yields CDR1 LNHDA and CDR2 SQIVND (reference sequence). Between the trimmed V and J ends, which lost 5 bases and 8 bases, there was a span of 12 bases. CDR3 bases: TGTGCCAGTAGTGGGCCCGGTGGGGAAGCTTTCTTT. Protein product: CASSGPGGEAFF.

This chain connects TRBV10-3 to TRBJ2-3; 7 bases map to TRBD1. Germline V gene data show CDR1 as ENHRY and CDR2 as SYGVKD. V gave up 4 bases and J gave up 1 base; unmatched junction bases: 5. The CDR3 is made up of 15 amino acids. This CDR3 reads CAISGGTVRTDTQYF. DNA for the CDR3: TGTGCCATCAGTGGAGGGACAGTCCGCACAGATACGCAGTATTTT.

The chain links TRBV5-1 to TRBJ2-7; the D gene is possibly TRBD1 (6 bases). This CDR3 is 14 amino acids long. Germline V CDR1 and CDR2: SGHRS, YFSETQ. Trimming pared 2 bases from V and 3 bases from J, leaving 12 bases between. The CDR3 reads CASSFRGGHYEQYF. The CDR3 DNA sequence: TGCGCCAGCAGCTTCCGAGGGGGTCACTACGAGCAGTACTTC.

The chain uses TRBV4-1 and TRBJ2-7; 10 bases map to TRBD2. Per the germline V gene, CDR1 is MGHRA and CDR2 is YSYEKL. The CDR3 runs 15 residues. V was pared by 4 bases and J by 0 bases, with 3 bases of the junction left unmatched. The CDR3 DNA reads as TGCGCCAGCAGCCCTAGCGGGAGTGACTCCTACGAGCAGTACTTC. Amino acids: CASSPSGSDSYEQYF.

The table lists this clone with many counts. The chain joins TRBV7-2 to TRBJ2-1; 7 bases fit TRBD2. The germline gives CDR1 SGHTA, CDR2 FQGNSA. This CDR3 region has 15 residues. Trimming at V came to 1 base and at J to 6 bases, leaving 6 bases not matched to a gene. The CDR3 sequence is CASSLGGRALNEQFF. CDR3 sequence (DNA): TGTGCCAGCAGCTTAGGAGGGAGGGCCCTCAATGAGCAGTTCTTC.

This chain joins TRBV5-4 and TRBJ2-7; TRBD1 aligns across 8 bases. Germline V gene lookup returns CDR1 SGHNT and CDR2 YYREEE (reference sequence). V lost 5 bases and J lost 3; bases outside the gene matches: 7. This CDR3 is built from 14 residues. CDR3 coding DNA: TGTGCCAGCAGGGTGGCGGGACAGGACTACGAGCAGTACTTC. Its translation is CASRVAGQDYEQYF.

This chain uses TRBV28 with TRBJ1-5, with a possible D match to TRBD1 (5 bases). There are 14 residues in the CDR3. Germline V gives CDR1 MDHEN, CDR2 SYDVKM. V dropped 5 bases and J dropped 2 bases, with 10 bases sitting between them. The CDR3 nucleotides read TGTGCCAGCAGTGTGGGGGGGGGCAATCAGCCCCAGCATTTT. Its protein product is CASSVGGGNQPQHF.

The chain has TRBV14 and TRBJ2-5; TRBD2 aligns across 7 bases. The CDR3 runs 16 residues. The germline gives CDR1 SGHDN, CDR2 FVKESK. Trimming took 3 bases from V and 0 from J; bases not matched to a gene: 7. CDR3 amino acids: CASSHLGSGYQETQYF. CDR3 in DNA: TGTGCCAGCAGCCATTTGGGTAGCGGGTACCAAGAGACCCAGTACTTC.

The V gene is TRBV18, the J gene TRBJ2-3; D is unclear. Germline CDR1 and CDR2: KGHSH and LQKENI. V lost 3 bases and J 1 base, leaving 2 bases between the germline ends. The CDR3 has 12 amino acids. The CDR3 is CASSPGTDTQYF. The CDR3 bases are TGTGCCAGCTCACCCGGCACAGATACGCAGTATTTT. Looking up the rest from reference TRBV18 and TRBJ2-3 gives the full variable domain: NAGVMQNPRHLVRRRGQEARLRCSPMKGHSHVYWYRQLPEEGLKFMVYLQKENIIDESGMPKERFSAEFPKEGPSILRIQQVVRGDSAAYFCASSPGTDTQYFGPGTRLTVL.

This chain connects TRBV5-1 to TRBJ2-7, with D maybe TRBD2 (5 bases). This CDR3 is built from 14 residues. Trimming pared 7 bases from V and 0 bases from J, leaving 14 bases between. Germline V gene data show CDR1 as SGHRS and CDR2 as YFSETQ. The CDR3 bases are TGCGCCAGCGGACTGTCAGATCCCTCCTACGAGCAGTACTTC. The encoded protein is CASGLSDPSYEQYF.

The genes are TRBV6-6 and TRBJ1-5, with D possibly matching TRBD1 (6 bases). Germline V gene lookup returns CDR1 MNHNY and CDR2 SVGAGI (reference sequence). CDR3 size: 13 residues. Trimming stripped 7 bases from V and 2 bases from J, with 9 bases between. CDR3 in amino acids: CASISGGNQPQHF. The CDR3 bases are TGTGCCAGCATTTCAGGGGGCAATCAGCCCCAGCATTTT.

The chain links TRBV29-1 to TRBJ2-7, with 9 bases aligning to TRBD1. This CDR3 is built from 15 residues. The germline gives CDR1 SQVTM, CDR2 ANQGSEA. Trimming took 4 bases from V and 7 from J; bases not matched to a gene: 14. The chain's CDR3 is CSVGFGTGPKREQYF. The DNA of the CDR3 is TGCAGCGTTGGGTTCGGGACAGGGCCAAAGAGGGAGCAGTACTTC.

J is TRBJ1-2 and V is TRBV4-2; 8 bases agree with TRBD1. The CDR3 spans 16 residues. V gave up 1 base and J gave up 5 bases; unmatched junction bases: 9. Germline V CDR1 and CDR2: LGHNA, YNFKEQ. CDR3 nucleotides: TGTGCCAGCAGCCAAGGGCCAGGGGGCGGAGGGTATGGCTACACCTTC. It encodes CASSQGPGGGGYGYTF.

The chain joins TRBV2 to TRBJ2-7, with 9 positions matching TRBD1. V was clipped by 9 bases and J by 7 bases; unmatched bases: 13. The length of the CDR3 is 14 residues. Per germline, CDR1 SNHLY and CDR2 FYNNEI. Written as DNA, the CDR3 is TGTGCCAGTTCTGCGGACAGGGGAGGGCAAGAGCAGTACTTC. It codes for CASSADRGGQEQYF.

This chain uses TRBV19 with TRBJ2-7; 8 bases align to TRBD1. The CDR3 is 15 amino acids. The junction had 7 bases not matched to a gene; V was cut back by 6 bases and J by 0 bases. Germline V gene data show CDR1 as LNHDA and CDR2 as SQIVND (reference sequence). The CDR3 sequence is CASSRTGPFSYEQYF. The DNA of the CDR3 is TGTGCCAGTAGCCGGACAGGGCCCTTCTCCTACGAGCAGTACTTC. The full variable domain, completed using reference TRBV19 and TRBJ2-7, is DGGITQSPKYLFRKEGQNVTLSCEQNLNHDAMYWYRQDPGQGLRLIYYSQIVNDFQKGDIAEGYSVSREKKESFPLTVTSAQKNPTAFYLCASSRTGPFSYEQYFGPGTRLTVT.

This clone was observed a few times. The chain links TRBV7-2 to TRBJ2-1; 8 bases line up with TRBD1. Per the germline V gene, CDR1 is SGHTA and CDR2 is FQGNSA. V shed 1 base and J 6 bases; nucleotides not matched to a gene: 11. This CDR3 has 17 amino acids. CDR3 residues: CASSLGAGGRKRNEQFF. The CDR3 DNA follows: TGTGCCAGCAGCTTAGGGGCAGGGGGCCGAAAGCGCAATGAGCAGTTCTTC.

The CDR3 protein is CASSLAGAGGDNEQFF. CDR3 DNA sequence: TGCGCCAGCAGCTTAGCAGGGGCTGGAGGTGACAATGAGCAGTTCTTC. The chain employs TRBV5-1 and TRBJ2-1; D possibly corresponds to TRBD1 (6 bases). CDR3 length equals 16 residues. V was clipped by 2 bases and J by 5 bases, with 17 bases between them. Germline V gene data show CDR1 as SGHRS and CDR2 as YFSETQ.

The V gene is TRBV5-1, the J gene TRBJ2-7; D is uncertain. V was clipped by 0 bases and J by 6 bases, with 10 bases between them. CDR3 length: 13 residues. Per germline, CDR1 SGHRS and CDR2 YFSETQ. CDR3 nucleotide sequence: TGCGCCAGCAGCTTGGCCTCAGGTACCGAGCAGTACTTC. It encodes CASSLASGTEQYF.

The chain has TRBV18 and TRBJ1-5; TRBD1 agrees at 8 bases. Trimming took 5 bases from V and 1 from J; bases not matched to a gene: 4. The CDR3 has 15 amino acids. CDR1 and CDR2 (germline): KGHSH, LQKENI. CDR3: CASSSQGASNQPQHF. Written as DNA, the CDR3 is TGTGCCAGCTCATCCCAGGGGGCCAGCAATCAGCCCCAGCATTTT.

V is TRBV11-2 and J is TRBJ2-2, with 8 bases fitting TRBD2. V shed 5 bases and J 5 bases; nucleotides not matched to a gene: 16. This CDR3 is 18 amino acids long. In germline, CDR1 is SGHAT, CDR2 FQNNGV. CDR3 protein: CASSKGASGPGGTGELFF. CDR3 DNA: TGTGCCAGCAGCAAAGGGGCTAGCGGGCCCGGAGGGACCGGGGAGCTGTTTTTT.